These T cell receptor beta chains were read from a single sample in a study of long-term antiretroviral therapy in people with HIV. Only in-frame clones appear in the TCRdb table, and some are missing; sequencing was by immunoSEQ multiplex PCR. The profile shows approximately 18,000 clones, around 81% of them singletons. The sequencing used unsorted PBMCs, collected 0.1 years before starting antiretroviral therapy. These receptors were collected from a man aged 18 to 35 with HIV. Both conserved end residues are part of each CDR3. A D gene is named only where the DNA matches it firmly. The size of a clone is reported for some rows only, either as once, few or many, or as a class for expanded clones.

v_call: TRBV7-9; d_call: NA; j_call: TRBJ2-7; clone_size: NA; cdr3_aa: CASSFTGVPYYEQYF; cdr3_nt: TGTGCCAGCAGTTTCACAGGAGTACCATACTACGAGCAGTACTTC
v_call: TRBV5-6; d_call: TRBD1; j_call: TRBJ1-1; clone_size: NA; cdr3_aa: CASSWTGGKTEAFF; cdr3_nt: TGTGCCAGCAGCTGGACAGGGGGAAAGACTGAAGCTTTCTTT
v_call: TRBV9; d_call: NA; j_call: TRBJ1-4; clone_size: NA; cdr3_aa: CASSVSVGTNEKLFF; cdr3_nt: TGTGCCAGCAGCGTATCGGTCGGGACTAATGAAAAACTGTTTTTT
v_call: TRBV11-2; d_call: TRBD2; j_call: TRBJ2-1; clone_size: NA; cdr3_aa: CATALGLAGYNEQFF; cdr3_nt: TGTGCCACCGCGCTAGGACTAGCGGGTTACAATGAGCAGTTCTTC
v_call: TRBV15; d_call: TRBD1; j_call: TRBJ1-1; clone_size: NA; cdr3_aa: CATSRDKGQNSEAFF; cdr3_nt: TGTGCCACCAGCAGAGATAAGGGACAGAACAGTGAAGCTTTCTTT
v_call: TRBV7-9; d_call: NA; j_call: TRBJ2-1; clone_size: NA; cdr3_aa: CASSLMNDRYAQFF; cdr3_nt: TGTGCCAGCAGCTTGATGAACGACAGGTATGCGCAGTTCTTC
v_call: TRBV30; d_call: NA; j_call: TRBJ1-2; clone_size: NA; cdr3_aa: CACTGEDSTRYGYTF; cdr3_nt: TGTGCCTGTACTGGAGAGGACAGTACTCGTTATGGCTACACCTTC
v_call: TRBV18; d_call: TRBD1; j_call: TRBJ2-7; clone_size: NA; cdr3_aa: CASSPPGQASYEQYF; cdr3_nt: TGTGCCAGCTCACCACCGGGACAGGCGTCCTACGAGCAGTACTTC
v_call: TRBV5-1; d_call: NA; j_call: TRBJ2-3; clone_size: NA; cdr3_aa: CASSLALQGADTQYF; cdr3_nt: TGCGCCAGCAGCTTGGCCCTACAGGGCGCAGATACGCAGTATTTT
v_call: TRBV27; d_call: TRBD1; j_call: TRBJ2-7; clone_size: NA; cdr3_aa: CASSLSGNYRGRPYEQYF; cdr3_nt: TGTGCCAGCAGTTTATCGGGGAATTACAGGGGGAGGCCCTACGAGCAGTACTTC
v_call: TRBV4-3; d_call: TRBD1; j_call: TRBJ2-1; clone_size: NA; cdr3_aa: CASSQTRQGRSEQFF; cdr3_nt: TGCGCCAGCAGCCAGACACGACAGGGTAGAAGTGAGCAGTTCTTC
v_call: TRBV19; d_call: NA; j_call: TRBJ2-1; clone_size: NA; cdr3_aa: CASSIDHGQSTNEQFF; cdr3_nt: TGTGCCAGTAGTATAGATCACGGACAGAGTACCAATGAGCAGTTCTTC
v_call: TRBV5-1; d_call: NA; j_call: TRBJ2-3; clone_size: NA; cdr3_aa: CASSPKKGLTDTQYF; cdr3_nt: TGCGCCAGCAGCCCAAAAAAAGGGTTGACAGATACGCAGTATTTT
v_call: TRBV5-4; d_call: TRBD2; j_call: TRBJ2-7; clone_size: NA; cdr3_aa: CASRLAGGHSYEQYF; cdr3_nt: TGTGCCAGCAGGCTAGCGGGGGGTCACTCCTACGAGCAGTACTTC
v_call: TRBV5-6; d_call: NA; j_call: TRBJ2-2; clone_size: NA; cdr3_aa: CASIAGGPNTGELFF; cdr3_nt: TGTGCCAGCATCGCTGGGGGGCCGAACACCGGGGAGCTGTTTTTT
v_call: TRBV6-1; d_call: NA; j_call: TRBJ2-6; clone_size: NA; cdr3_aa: CASSEVKGGANVLTF; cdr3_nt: TGTGCCAGCAGTGAAGTCAAGGGAGGGGCCAACGTCCTGACTTTC
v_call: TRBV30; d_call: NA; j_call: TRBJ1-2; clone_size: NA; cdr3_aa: CACPGSEVGYTF; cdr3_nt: TGTGCCTGTCCCGGGAGCGAGGTTGGCTACACCTTC
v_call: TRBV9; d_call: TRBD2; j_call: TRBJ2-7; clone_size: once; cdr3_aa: CASSPRPLAGGLFHEQYF; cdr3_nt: TGTGCCAGCAGCCCCCGTCCCTTAGCGGGAGGGCTTTTCCACGAGCAGTACTTC
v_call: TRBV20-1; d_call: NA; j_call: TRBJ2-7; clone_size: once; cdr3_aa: CSARQNYEQYF; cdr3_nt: TGCAGTGCTAGGCAAAACTACGAGCAGTACTTC
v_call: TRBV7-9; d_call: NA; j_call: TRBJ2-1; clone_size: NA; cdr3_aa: CASSLGAASSYNEQFF; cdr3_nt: TGTGCCAGCAGCTTAGGAGCGGCTAGCTCCTACAATGAGCAGTTCTTC
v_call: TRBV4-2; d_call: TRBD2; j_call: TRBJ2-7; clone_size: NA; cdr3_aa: CASSQEREVYEQYF; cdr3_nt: TGTGCCAGCAGCCAAGAGCGGGAGGTTTACGAGCAGTACTTC
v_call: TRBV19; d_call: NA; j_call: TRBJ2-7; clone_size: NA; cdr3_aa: CASSIEGTPNYEQYF; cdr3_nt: TGTGCCAGTAGTATAGAGGGGACACCTAACTACGAGCAGTACTTC
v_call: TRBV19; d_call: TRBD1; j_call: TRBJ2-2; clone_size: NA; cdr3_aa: CASSTGQGGTGELFF; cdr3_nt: TGTGCCAGTAGTACCGGACAGGGAGGCACCGGGGAGCTGTTTTTT
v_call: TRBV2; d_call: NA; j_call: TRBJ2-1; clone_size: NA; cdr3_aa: CASGGQQFF; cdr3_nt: TGTGCCAGCGGGGGACAGCAGTTCTTC
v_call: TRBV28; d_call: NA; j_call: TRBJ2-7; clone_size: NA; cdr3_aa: CASSRPGRHSYEQYF; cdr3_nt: TGTGCCAGCAGCCGACCGGGACGTCACTCCTACGAGCAGTACTTC
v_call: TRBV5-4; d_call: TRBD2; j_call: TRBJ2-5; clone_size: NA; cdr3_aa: CASTTGGGGGEWETQYF; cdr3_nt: TGTGCCAGCACCACCGGTGGGGGGGGAGGGGAGTGGGAGACCCAGTACTTC
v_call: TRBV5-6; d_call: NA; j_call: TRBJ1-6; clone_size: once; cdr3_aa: CASSLLAQEDNSPLHF; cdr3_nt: TGTGCCAGCAGCTTGTTAGCGCAGGAAGATAATTCACCCCTCCACTTT
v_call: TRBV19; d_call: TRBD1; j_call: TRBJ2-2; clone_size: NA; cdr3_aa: CASSIGTGNTGELFF; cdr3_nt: TGTGCCAGTAGTATAGGGACAGGGAACACCGGGGAGCTGTTTTTT
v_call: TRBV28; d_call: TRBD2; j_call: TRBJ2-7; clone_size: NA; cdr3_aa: CASTLGPSGGYEQYF; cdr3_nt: TGTGCCAGCACCCTTGGCCCTAGCGGGGGTTACGAGCAGTACTTC
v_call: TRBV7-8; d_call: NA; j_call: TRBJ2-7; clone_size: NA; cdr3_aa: CASSLVGDSYEQYF; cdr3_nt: TGTGCCAGCAGCTTAGTTGGTGATTCCTACGAGCAGTACTTC
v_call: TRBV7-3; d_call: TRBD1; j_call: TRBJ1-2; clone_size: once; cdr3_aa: CASSEMDGTVYGYTF; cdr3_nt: TGTGCCAGCAGCGAGATGGACGGGACAGTCTATGGCTACACCTTC
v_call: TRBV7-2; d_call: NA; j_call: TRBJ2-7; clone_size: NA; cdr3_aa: CASSFTYEQYF; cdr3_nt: TGTGCCAGCAGCTTCACCTACGAGCAGTACTTC
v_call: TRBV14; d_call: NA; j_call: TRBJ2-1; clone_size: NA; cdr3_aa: CASSQDRGTAVHNEQFF; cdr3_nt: TGTGCCAGCAGCCAAGATAGGGGAACGGCCGTCCACAATGAGCAGTTCTTC
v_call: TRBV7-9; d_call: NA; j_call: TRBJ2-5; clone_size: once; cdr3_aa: CASSFASGPAETQYF; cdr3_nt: TGTGCCAGCAGCTTTGCTTCAGGACCGGCCGAGACCCAGTACTTC
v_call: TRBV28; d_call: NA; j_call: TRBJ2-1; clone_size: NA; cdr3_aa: CASTYPGTPYNEQFF; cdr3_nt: TGTGCCTCCACCTATCCCGGGACACCCTACAATGAGCAGTTCTTC
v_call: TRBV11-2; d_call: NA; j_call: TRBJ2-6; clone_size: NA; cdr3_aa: CASTKASGANVLTF; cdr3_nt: TGTGCCAGCACAAAAGCCTCTGGGGCCAACGTCCTGACTTTC
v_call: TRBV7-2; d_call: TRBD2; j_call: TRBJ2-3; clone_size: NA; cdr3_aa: CASSLGASGGTDTQYF; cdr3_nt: TGTGCCAGCAGCTTAGGGGCTAGCGGGGGCACAGATACGCAGTATTTT
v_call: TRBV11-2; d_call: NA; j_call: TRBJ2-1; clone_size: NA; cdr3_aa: CASSFPDAVSYNEQFF; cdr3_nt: TGTGCCAGCAGCTTCCCTGATGCAGTCTCCTACAATGAGCAGTTCTTC
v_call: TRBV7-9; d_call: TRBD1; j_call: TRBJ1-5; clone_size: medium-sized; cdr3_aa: CASSLPGQGNQPQHF; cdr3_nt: TGTGCCAGCAGCCTACCGGGACAGGGTAATCAGCCCCAGCATTTT
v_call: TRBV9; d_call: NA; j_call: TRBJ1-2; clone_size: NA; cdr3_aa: CASSVGTGGYTF; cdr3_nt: TGTGCCAGCAGCGTAGGAACAGGGGGCTACACCTTC
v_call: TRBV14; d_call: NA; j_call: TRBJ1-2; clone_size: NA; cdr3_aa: CASSWGSGYGYTF; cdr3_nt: TGTGCCAGCAGCTGGGGCTCTGGCTATGGCTACACCTTC